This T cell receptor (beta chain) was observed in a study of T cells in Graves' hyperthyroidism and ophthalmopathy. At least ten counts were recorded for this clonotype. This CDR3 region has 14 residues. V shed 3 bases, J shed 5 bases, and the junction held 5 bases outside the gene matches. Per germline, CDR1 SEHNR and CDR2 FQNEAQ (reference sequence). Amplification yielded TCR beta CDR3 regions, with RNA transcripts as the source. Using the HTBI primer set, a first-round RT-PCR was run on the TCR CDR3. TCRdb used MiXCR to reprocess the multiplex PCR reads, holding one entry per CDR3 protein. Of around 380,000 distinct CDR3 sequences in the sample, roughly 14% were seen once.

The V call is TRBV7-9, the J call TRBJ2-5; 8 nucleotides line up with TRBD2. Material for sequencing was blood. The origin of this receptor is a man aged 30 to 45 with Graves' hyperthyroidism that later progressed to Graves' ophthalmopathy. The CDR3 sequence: CASSFWTGGETQYF. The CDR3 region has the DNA TGTGCCAGCAGCTTTTGGACGGGAGGGGAGACCCAGTACTTC.